This TCR beta chain stems from a study of T cells expressing NK-cell markers (dated by TCRdb to the early 2020s). Regarding the study in general: TCR beta-chain repertoires were profiled in sorted CD3+CD56+NKG2C+, CD3+CD56+NKG2C- and CD3+CD56-NKG2C+ T-cell subsets from roughly eight donors. Of the eight sequenced donors, seven were found to be HCMV-seropositive and one was found to be HCMV-seronegative. All eight donors whose samples were sequenced were randomly selected healthy volunteers, three of them men and five women. The libraries were sequenced on Illumina HiSeq 2000/2500, MiSeq or NextSeq, producing 2 x 150 bp reads.

The germline V gene sets CDR1 to SQVTM and CDR2 to ANQGSEA. Spanning cysteine to phenylalanine, the CDR3 consists of 14 amino acids. The DNA sequence is not available. To determine HCMV serostatus, a commercial ELISA kit was used to detect HCMV-specific IgG in serum. Ficoll density gradient centrifugation was used to isolate peripheral blood mononuclear cells from blood. The instrument given in TCRdb is Illumina HiSeq 2000. TCR beta cDNA libraries were made by 5'RACE template switching that added a universal primer site and unique molecular identifiers. Synthesis of cDNA was primed from the TCR beta constant segment and was followed by two consecutive PCR amplification steps. In the authors' own workflow: MIGEC was used to demultiplex reads and group reads by UMI, and MiTCR was used to assemble and quantify clonotypes. To exclude erroneous sequences, only TCR cDNA sequences supported by at least two reads were retained. The tcR package was used for downstream repertoire analysis, with clonotypes matched between fractions based on CDR3 nucleotide sequence plus V segment. VDJmatch was used to annotate antigen specificity against VDJdb, with one amino acid substitution in CDR3 permitted. After reprocessing by TCRdb, each CDR3 protein sequence is one entry, and no DNA is given. TCRdb assigned the V and J calls; the authors' analysis was not used. This sample's table contains roughly 420,000 distinct CDR3 sequences. Roughly 8% of the sample is in the top ten clones.

On this clonotype: It has no known antigen specificity.

The investigation overall reported the following: It remained unclear whether the expanded NKG2C-expressing T cell clones were specific for HCMV antigens. For five or six donors, the dominant CD3+CD56+NKG2C+ clonotypes were among the top 10 CD8+ clonotypes and accounted for about 1.0-7.0% of CD8+ T cells. Those dominant clonotypes were again the most abundant among CD3+CD56-NKG2C+ cells in a handful of donors, at roughly 28.3-60.1%.

The specimen sequenced was blood T cells: a sorted CD56 or NKG2C T cell subset, CD4+ or CD8+ T cells, or bulk PBMC T cells (not recorded which). The TCR sequence derives from a woman between 18 and 70 years old in good health. The chain joins TRBV29-1 to TRBJ1-2; TCRdb proposes TRBD1, but this gene call is untestable without DNA. CDR3 sequence: CSVERDRRNYGYTF.